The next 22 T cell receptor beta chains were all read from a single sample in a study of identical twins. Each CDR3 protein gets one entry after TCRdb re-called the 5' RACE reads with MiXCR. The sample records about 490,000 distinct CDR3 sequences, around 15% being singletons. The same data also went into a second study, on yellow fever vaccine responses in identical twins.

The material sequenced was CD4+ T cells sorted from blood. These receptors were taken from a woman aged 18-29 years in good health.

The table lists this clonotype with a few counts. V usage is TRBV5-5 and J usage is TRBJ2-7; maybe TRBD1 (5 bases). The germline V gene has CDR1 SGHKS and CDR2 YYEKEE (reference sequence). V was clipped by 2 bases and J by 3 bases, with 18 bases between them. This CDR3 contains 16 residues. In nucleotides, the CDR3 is TGTGCCAGCAGCTTAATTAGTACAGTAGACAGCTACGAGCAGTACTTC. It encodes CASSLISTVDSYEQYF. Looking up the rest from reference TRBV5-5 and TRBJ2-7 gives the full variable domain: DAGVTQSPTHLIKTRGQQVTLRCSPISGHKSVSWYQQVLGQGPQFIFQYYEKEERGRGNFPDRFSARQFPNYSSELNVNALLLGDSALYLCASSLISTVDSYEQYFGPGTRLTVT.

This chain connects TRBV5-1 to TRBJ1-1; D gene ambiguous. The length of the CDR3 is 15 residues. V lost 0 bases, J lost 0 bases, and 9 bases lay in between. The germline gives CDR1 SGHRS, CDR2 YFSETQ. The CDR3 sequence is CASSLAASLNTEAFF. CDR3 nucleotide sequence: TGCGCCAGCAGCTTGGCAGCGTCTCTGAACACTGAAGCTTTCTTT.

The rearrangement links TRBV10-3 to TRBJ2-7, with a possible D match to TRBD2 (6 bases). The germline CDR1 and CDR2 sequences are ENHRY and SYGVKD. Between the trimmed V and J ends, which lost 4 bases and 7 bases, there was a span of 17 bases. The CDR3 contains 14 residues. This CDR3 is CAISVLAAIGEQYF. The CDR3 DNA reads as TGTGCCATCAGTGTATTAGCGGCCATAGGGGAGCAGTACTTC.

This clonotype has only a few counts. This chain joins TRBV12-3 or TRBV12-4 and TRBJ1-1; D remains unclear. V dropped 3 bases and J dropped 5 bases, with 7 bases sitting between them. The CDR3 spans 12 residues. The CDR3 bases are TGTGCCAGCAGTTTCGTCGGGACTGAAGCTTTCTTT. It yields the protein CASSFVGTEAFF.

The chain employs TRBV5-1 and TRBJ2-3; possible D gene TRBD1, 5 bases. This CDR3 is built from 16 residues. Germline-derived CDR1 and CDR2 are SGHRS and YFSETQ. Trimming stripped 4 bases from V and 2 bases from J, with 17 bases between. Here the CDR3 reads CASSHDSPRPTDTQYF. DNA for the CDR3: TGCGCCAGCAGCCACGACAGTCCCCGGCCCACAGATACGCAGTATTTT.

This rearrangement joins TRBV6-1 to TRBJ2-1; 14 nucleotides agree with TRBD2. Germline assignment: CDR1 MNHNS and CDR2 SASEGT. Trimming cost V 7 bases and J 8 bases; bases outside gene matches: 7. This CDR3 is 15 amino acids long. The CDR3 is CASTPGTSGSYEQFF. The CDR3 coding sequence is TGTGCCAGCACCCCGGGGACTAGCGGGAGTTATGAGCAGTTCTTC.

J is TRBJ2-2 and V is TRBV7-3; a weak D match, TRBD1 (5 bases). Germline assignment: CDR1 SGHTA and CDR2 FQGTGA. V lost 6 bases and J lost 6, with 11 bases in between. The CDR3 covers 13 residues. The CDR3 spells CASRGVFPGELFF. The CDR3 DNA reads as TGTGCCAGCAGAGGGGTGTTTCCCGGGGAGCTGTTTTTT. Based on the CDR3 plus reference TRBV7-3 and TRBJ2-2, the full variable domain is GAGVSQTPSNKVTEKGKYVELRCDPISGHTALYWYRQSLGQGPEFLIYFQGTGAADDSGLPNDRFFAVRPEGSVSTLKIQRTERGDSAVYLCASRGVFPGELFFGEGSRLTVL.

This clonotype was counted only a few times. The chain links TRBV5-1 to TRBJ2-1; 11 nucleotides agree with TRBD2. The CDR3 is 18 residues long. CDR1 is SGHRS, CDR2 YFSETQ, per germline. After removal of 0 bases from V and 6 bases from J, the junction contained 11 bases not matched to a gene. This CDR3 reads CASSLGLAGGVGANEQFF. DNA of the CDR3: TGCGCCAGCAGCTTGGGGCTAGCGGGAGGTGTCGGAGCCAATGAGCAGTTCTTC.

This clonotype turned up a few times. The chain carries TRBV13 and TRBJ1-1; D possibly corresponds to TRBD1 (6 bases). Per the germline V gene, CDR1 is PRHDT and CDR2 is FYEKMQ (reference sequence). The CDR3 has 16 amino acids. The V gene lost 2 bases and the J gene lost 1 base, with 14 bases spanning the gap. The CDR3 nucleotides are TGTGCCAGCAGCTTATTCCCGACAGGAGAGAACACTGAAGCTTTCTTT. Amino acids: CASSLFPTGENTEAFF.

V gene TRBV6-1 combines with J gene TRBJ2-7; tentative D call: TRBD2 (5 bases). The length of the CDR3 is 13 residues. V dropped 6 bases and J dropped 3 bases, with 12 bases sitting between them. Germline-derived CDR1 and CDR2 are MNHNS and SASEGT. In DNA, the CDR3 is TGTGCCAGCAGCCGCGATGGAGGCTACGAGCAGTACTTC. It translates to CASSRDGGYEQYF.

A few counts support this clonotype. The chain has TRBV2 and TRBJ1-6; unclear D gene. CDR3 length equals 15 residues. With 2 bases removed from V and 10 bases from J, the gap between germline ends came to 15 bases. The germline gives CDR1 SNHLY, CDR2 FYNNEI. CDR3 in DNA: TGTGCCAGCAGTGAATTCCGGCCGGAGGTCTCACCCCTCCACTTT. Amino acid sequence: CASSEFRPEVSPLHF.

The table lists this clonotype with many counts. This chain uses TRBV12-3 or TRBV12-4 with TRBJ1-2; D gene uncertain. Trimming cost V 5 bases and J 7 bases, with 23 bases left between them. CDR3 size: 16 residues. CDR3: CASSQTPYTAGRGYTF. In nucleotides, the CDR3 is TGTGCCAGCAGTCAGACCCCCTACACCGCCGGCCGTGGCTACACCTTC.

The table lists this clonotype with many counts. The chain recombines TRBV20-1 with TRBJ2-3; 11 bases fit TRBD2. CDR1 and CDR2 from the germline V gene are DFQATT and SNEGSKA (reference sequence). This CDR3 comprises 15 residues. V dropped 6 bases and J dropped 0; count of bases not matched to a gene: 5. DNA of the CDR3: TGCAGTGCCAATCGACTAGCGGGGAGCACAGATACGCAGTATTTT. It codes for CSANRLAGSTDTQYF.

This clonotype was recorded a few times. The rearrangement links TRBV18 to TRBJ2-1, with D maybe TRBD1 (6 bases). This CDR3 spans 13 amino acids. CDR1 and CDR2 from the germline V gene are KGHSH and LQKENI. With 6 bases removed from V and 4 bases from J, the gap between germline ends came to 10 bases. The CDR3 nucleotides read TGTGCCAGCTCCTGGACAGAGTACAATGAGCAGTTCTTC. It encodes CASSWTEYNEQFF.

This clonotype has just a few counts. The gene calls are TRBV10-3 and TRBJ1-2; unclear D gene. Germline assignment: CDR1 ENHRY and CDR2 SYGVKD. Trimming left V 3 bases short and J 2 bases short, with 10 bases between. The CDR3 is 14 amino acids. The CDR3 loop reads CAISDRKENYGYTF. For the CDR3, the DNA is TGTGCCATCAGTGACAGAAAGGAAAACTATGGCTACACCTTC.

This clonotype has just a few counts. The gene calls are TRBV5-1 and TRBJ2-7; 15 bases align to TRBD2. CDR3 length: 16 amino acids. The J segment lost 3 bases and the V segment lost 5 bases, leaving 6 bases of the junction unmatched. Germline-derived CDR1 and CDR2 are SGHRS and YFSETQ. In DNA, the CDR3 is TGCGCCAGCAGTCGAGGACTAGCGGGAGGGATCTACGAGCAGTACTTC. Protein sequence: CASSRGLAGGIYEQYF.

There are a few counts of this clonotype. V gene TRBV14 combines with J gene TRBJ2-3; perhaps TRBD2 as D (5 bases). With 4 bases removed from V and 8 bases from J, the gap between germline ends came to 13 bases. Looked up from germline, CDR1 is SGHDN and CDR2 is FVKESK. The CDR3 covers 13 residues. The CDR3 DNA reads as TGTGCCAGCAGCCCCAATACTGGGAGTACGCAGTATTTT. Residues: CASSPNTGSTQYF.

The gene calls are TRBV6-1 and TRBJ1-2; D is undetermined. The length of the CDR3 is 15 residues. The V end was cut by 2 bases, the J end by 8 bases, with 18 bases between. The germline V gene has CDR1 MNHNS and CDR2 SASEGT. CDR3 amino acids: CASSESGIRGQGYTF. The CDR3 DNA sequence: TGTGCCAGCAGTGAATCGGGTATCAGAGGGCAAGGCTACACCTTC.

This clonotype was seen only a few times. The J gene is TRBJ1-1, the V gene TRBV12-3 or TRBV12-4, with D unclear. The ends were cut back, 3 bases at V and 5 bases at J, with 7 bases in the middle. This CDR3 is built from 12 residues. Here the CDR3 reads CASSFASTEAFF. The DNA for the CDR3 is TGTGCCAGCAGTTTCGCAAGTACTGAAGCTTTCTTT.

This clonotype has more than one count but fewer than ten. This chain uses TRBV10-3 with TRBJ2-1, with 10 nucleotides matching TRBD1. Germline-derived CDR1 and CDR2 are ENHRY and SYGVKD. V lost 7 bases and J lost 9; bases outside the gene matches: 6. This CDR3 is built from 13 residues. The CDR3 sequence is CAITGDRGGEQFF. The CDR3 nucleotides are TGTGCCATCACCGGGGACAGGGGAGGTGAGCAGTTCTTC.

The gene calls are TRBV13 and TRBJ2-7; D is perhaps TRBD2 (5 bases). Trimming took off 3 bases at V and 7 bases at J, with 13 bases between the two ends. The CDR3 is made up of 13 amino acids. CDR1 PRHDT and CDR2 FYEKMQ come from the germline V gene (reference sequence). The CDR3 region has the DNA TGTGCCAGCAGCTTTGCGGGTCTAGAAGAGCAGTACTTC. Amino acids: CASSFAGLEEQYF.

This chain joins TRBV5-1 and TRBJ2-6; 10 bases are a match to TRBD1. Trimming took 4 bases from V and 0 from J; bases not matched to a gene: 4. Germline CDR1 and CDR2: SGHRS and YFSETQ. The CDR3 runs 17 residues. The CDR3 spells CASSRTGGLSGANVLTF. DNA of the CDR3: TGCGCCAGCAGCAGGACAGGGGGTCTCTCTGGGGCCAACGTCCTGACTTTC.